The clone carrying this TCR beta chain was detected ten times or more. Amplified regions were TCR beta CDR3 sequences from RNA transcripts. HTBI primers were employed in a first-round RT-PCR of the TCR CDR3. TCRdb used MiXCR to reprocess the multiplex PCR reads, holding one entry per CDR3 protein. Among about 770,000 distinct CDR3 sequences listed, approximately 19% were seen once. This record comes from a study of T cells in Graves' hyperthyroidism and ophthalmopathy. Patients with uncontrolled infections, other autoimmune diseases, pregnancy or lactation were excluded. The TCR was taken from a woman aged 45 to 65 with Graves' hyperthyroidism that later progressed to Graves' ophthalmopathy. Material: blood.

The CDR3 spells CASSYKRGYRGYQPQHF. The CDR3 coding sequence is TGTGCCAGCAGCTATAAAAGGGGGTACCGGGGGTATCAGCCCCAGCATTTT. This chain connects TRBV7-3 to TRBJ1-5, with TRBD1 as a possible D gene (6 bases). In germline, CDR1 is SGHTA, CDR2 FQGTGA. The CDR3 sequence is 17 residues long. Trimming pared 4 bases from V and 5 bases from J, leaving 21 bases between.